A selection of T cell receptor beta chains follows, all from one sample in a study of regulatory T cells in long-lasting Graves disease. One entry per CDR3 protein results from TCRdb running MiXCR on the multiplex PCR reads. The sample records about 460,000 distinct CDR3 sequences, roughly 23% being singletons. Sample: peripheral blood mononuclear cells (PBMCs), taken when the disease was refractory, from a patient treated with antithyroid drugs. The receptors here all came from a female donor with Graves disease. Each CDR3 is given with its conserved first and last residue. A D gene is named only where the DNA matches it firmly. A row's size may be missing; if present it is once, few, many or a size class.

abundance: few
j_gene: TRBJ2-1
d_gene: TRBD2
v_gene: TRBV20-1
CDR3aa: CSAPGLGYNEQFF
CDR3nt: TGCAGTGCCCCGGGACTAGGCTACAATGAGCAGTTCTTC

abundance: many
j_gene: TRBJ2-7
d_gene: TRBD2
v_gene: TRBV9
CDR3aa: CASSVEGTRHEQYF
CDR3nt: TGTGCCAGCAGCGTAGAGGGGACTAGACACGAGCAGTACTTC

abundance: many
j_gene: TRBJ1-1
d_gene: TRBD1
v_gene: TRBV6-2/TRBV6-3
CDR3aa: CASSFDRDRALSGTEAFF
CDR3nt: TGTGCCAGCAGTTTTGATCGGGACAGGGCATTAAGCGGAACTGAAGCTTTCTTT

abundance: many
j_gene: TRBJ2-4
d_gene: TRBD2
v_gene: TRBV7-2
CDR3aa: CASSKTSGIGNIQYF
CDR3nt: TGTGCCAGCAGCAAGACTAGCGGGATTGGAAACATTCAGTACTTC

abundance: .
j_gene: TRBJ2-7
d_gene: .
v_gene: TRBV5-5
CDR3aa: CASSVGDGGRYEQYF
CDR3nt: TGTGCCAGCAGCGTAGGGGATGGGGGGCGGTACGAGCAGTACTTC

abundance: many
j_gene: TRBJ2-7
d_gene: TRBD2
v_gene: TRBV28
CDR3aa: CASRVGTSGTHEQYF
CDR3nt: TGTGCCAGCAGAGTAGGGACTAGCGGAACCCACGAGCAGTACTTC

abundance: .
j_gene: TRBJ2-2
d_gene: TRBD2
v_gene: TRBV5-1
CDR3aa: CASSLAKTGGNTGELFF
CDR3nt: TGCGCCAGCAGCTTGGCGAAAACGGGGGGGAACACCGGGGAGCTGTTTTTT

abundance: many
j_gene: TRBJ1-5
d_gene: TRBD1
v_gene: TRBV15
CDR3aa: CATSRAFPMGQGHQPQHF
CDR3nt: TGTGCCACCAGCAGAGCGTTTCCCATGGGACAGGGACATCAGCCCCAGCATTTT

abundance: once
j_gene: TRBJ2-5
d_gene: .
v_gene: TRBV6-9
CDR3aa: CASSSLGWGQETQYF
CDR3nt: TGTGCCAGCAGTTCCCTCGGGTGGGGGCAAGAGACCCAGTACTTC

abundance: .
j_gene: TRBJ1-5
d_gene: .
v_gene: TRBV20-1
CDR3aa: CSARDPRTGSNQPQHF
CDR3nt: TGCAGTGCTAGAGATCCCAGGACCGGGAGCAATCAGCCCCAGCATTTT